The 9 T cell receptor beta chains given below trace back to one sample, sequenced in a study of control samples from healthy donors and cancer patients. The repertoire was sequenced with immunoSEQ multiplex PCR; TCRdb's copy has only in-frame clones and lacks some. Here the sample spans about 130,000 clones, 90% being singletons. The sample was blood. These receptor sequences come from a middle-aged man in good health.

This sequence joins TRBV10-2 and TRBJ1-1; 8 nucleotides align to TRBD1. This CDR3 region has 16 residues. Germline CDR1 is WSHSY and CDR2 is SAAADI. Trimming cost V 6 bases and J 2 bases; bases outside gene matches: 11. This CDR3 reads CASRVPGTGLNTEAFF. The CDR3 region has the DNA TGCGCCAGCAGGGTCCCCGGGACAGGATTAAACACTGAAGCTTTCTTT.

This clone was seen once. This chain links TRBV11-2 with TRBJ1-1; D is undetermined. The germline V and J ends were trimmed by 1 base and 9 bases, with 9 bases remaining between them. Germline CDR1 SGHAT, CDR2 FQNNGV. The CDR3 has 12 residues. As DNA, the CDR3 is TGTGCCAGCAGCTTAGTGGGGTACCAAGCTTTCTTT. Translating gives CASSLVGYQAFF.

This clone was found once. The chain employs TRBV6-5 and TRBJ1-2, with D hard to call. This CDR3 has 14 residues. Trimming pared 4 bases from V and 4 bases from J, leaving 13 bases between. Germline CDR1 reads MNHEY; CDR2 reads SVGAGI. Here the CDR3 reads CASSSTVAGYGYTF. The CDR3 bases are TGTGCCAGCAGTTCGACGGTGGCCGGCTATGGCTACACCTTC.

The V and J genes are TRBV18 and TRBJ1-1, with 7 bases aligning to TRBD1. The germline CDR1 and CDR2 sequences are KGHSH and LQKENI. The V and J ends lost 1 base and 1 base, in that order; junction bases with no gene match: 3. CDR3 length: 15 residues. The CDR3 sequence: CASSPQTGANTEAFF. Written as DNA, the CDR3 is TGTGCCAGCTCACCACAAACAGGGGCGAACACTGAAGCTTTCTTT.

The rearrangement uses TRBV2 and TRBJ2-5; 8 bases map to TRBD2. CDR1 and CDR2 (germline): SNHLY, FYNNEI. The CDR3 runs 16 residues. Unmatched junction bases numbered 10, after V lost 6 bases and J lost 1 base. The CDR3 here is CASSAFFAGGQETQYF. DNA for the CDR3: TGTGCCAGCAGCGCCTTTTTCGCGGGGGGCCAAGAGACCCAGTACTTC.

This rearrangement joins TRBV10-3 to TRBJ1-2, with 10 bases lining up with TRBD1. This CDR3 contains 15 residues. V trimming: 8 bases; J trimming: 4 bases; junction bases outside the gene matches: 10. Germline loops: CDR1 ENHRY, CDR2 SYGVKD. DNA for the CDR3: TGTGCCATCGGACAGGGGGTTGTCTATGGCTATGGCTACACCTTC. It is translated as CAIGQGVVYGYGYTF.

The rearrangement uses TRBV7-9 and TRBJ1-3; D is unclear. The CDR3 is 12 residues long. From germline, CDR1 is SEHNR and CDR2 FQNEAQ (reference sequence). The V end lost 2 bases, the J end lost 4 bases, and 3 bases lay between the germline ends. The CDR3 coding sequence is TGTGCCAGCAGCTTAAGCGGAAACACCATATATTTT. This encodes CASSLSGNTIYF.

The chain combines TRBV5-1 with TRBJ1-5; 7 bases align to TRBD1. CDR3 size: 14 residues. CDR1 and CDR2 from the germline V gene are SGHRS and YFSETQ. Losses at the gene ends were 4 bases for V and 5 bases for J; bases not matched to a gene: 6. The DNA for the CDR3 is TGCGCCAGCAGCAGGGACAGCTCAGATCAGCCCCAGCATTTT. Its translation: CASSRDSSDQPQHF.

This rearrangement joins TRBV30 to TRBJ1-2; 8 nucleotides agree with TRBD1. The V gene end was trimmed by 3 bases and the J gene end by 2 bases; junction bases not matched to a gene: 14. The CDR3 contains 17 residues. Germline-derived CDR1 and CDR2 are GTSNPN and SVGIG (reference sequence). This CDR3 is CAWRYTLRTGLNYGYTF. For the CDR3, the DNA is TGTGCCTGGAGATATACCCTTCGGACAGGGCTGAACTATGGCTACACCTTC.